Listed here is a single T cell receptor beta chain. Its antigen remains unidentified. This sample is drawn from a study of PD-1 blockade in classical Hodgkin lymphoma. Study as a whole: Nivolumab was given intravenously to patients at 3 mg/kg every 2 weeks. Findings and limits, study-wide: Baseline diversity was lower in partial responders and progressors than complete responders. Anyone who began nivolumab under 1 year after ASCT was excluded.

Following autologous stem cell transplantation, relapse occurred in every patient, and exposure to brentuximab vedotin varied. This CDR3 has 12 residues. The ends were cut back, 2 bases at V and 7 bases at J, with 9 bases in the middle. Germline lookup yields CDR1 GTSNPN and CDR2 SVGIG (reference sequence). Here immunoSEQ multiplex PCR was the method, and the copy in TCRdb shows in-frame clones only, minus some. Of about 13,000 clones in the sample, around four fifths were seen once. This TCR was recovered from a human donor with classical Hodgkin lymphoma. The sample in question was peripheral blood mononuclear cells (PBMCs), obtained at baseline. The V and J genes are TRBV30 and TRBJ1-5; D is unresolved. CDR3 coding DNA: TGTGCCTGGAGTCGAAGTTACCAGCCCCAGCATTTT. It translates to CAWSRSYQPQHF.